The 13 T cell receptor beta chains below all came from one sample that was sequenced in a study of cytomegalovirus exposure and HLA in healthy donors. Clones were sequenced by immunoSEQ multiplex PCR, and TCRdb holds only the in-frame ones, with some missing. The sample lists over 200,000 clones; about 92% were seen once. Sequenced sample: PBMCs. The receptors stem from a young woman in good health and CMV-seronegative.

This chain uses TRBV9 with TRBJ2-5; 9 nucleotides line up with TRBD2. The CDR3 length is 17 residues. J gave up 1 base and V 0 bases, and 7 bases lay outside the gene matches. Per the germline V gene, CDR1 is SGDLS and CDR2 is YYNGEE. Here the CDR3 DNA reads TGTGCCAGCAGCGTAGAGGCGGGGACTAGCCTCCAAGAGACCCAGTACTTC. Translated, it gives CASSVEAGTSLQETQYF.

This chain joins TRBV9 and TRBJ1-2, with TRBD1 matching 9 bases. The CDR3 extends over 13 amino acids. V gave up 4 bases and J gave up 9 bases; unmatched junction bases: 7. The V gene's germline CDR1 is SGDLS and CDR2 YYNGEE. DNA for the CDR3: TGTGCCAGCAGCTCCCGACAGGGGGATCGCTACACCTTC. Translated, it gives CASSSRQGDRYTF.

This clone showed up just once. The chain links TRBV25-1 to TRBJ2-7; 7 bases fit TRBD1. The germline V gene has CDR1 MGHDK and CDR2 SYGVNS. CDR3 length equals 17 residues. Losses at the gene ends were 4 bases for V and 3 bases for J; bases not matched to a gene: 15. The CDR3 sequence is CASSGNAGTAKFYEQYF. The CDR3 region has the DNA TGTGCCAGCAGTGGAAACGCCGGGACAGCGAAATTCTACGAGCAGTACTTC.

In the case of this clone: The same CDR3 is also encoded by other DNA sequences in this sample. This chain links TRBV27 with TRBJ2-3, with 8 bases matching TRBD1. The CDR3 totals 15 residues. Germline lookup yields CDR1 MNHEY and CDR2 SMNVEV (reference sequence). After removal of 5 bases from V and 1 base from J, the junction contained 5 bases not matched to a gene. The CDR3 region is CASSRPGQGTDTQYF. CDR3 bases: TGTGCCAGCAGTCGTCCGGGACAGGGCACAGATACGCAGTATTTT.

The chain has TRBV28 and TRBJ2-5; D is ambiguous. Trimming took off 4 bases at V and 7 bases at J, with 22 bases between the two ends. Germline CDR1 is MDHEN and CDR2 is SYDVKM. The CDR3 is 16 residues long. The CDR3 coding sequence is TGTGCCAGCAGTTCCGGTCGGCAGGCCATCCGGGCGACCCAGTACTTC. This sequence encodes CASSSGRQAIRATQYF.

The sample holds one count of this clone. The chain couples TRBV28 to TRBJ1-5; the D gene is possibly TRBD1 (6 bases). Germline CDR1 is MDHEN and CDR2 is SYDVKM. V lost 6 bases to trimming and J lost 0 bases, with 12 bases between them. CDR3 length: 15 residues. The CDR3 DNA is TGTGCCAGCAGATCGGACAGACATAGCAATCAGCCCCAGCATTTT. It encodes CASRSDRHSNQPQHF.

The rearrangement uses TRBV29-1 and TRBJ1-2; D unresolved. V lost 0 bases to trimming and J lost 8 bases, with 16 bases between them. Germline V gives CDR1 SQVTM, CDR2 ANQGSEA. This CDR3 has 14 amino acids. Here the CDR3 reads CSVEERRGPGGYTF. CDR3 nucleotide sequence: TGCAGCGTTGAAGAACGCCGCGGCCCCGGGGGCTACACCTTC.

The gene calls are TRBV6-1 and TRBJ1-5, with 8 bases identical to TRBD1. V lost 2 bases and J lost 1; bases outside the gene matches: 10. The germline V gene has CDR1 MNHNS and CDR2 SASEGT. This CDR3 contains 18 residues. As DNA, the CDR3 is TGTGCCAGCAGTGAACCCCCCCGGGACAGGTCCAGCAATCAGCCCCAGCATTTT. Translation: CASSEPPRDRSSNQPQHF.

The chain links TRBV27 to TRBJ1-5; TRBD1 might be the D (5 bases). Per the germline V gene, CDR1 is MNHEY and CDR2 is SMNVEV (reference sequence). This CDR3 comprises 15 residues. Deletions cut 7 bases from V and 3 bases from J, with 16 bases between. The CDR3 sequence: CASTPHLGDNQPQHF. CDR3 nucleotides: TGTGCCAGCACCCCCCACCTGGGGGACAATCAGCCCCAGCATTTT.

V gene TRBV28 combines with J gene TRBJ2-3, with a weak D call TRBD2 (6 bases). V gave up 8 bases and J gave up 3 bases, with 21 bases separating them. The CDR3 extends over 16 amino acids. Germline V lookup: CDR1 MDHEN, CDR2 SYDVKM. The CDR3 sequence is CASSLLGGPLTDTQYF. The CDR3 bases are TGTGCCAGCTCTCTTCTCGGGGGACCCCTAACAGATACGCAGTATTTT.

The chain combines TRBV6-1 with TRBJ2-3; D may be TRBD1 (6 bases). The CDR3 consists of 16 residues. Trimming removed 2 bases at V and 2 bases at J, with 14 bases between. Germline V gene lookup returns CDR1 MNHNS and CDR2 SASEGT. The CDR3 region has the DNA TGTGCCAGCAGTGAAAAGATGGACAGATTCACAGATACGCAGTATTTT. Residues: CASSEKMDRFTDTQYF.

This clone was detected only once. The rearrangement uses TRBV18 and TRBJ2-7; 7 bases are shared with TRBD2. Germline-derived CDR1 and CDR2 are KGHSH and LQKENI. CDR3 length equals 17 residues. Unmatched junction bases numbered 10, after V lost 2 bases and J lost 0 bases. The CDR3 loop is CASSPDRSGGSSYEQYF. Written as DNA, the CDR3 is TGTGCCAGCTCACCAGATAGATCGGGGGGAAGCTCCTACGAGCAGTACTTC.

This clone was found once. This CDR3 reads CASSTGRTSYEQYF. CDR3 DNA sequence: TGTGCCAGCAGCACGGGACGGACCTCCTACGAGCAGTACTTC. The chain is built from TRBV28 and TRBJ2-7; D assignment may be TRBD1 or TRBD2 (5 bases each). The germline V gene encodes CDR1 MDHEN and CDR2 SYDVKM. Trimming took 6 bases from V and 0 from J, leaving 12 bases between them. This CDR3 contains 14 residues.